This T cell receptor (beta chain) was recorded in a study of identical twins. Study conclusions and caveats: Excess twin sharing in beta out-of-frame sequences was weaker.

This clonotype appeared many times. Antigen: not known. Every sampled donor was Caucasian and healthy. The CDR3 covers 14 residues. Trimming left V 3 bases short and J 2 bases short, with 11 bases between. Germline V gene sequence: CDR1 MDHEN, CDR2 SYDVKM. TCRdb reprocessed the 5' RACE reads via MiXCR and lists one record per CDR3 protein. The repertoire consists of hundreds of thousands of distinct CDR3 sequences, with around 8.3% occurring once and the leading ten covering 0.75% to 1%. These sequences were also reported in another study, on yellow fever vaccine responses in identical twins.

The clonotype originates from a woman under 30 in good health. The sequenced sample consisted of PBMCs. V gene TRBV28 combines with J gene TRBJ2-7, with D possibly being TRBD1 or TRBD2 (5 bases each). CDR3 sequence (DNA): TGTGCCAGCAGTTTGGGACGTCGTACCTACGAGCAGTACTTC. Translating it yields CASSLGRRTYEQYF. Using reference TRBV28 and TRBJ2-7 for the parts outside the CDR3, the full variable domain is DVKVTQSSRYLVKRTGEKVFLECVQDMDHENMFWYRQDPGLGLRLIYFSYDVKMKEKGDIPEGYSVSREKKERFSLILESASTNQTSMYLCASSLGRRTYEQYFGPGTRLTVT.